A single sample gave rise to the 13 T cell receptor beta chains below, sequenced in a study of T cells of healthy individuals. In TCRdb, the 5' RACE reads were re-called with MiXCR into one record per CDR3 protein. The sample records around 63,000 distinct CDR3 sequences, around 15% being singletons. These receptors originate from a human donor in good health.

The CDR3 coding sequence is TGTGCCAGCAGCTACCGACTAGCGGGAGGGGGGGGGCCAGATACGCAGTATTTT. Translation: CASSYRLAGGGGPDTQYF. The chain has TRBV7-6 and TRBJ2-3; 14 nucleotides line up with TRBD2. The CDR3 loop spans 18 amino acids. Looked up from germline, CDR1 is SGHVS and CDR2 is FNYEAQ. After removal of 4 bases from V and 4 bases from J, the junction contained 10 bases not matched to a gene.

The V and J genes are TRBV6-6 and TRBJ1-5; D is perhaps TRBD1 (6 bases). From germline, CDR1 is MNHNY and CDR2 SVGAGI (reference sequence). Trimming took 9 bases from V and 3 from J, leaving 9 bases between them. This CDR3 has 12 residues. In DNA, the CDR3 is TGTGCCAGTAACAGGGTCAATCAGCCCCAGCATTTT. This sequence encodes CASNRVNQPQHF.

The CDR3 DNA sequence: TGTGCCATCAGTGAGTCGAGGCCCGGGGACACTGAAGCTTTCTTT. Its translation is CAISESRPGDTEAFF. The rearrangement links TRBV10-3 to TRBJ1-1, with D hard to call. This CDR3 contains 15 residues. Germline V gene lookup returns CDR1 ENHRY and CDR2 SYGVKD. The V gene lost 0 bases and the J gene lost 3 bases, with 11 bases spanning the gap.

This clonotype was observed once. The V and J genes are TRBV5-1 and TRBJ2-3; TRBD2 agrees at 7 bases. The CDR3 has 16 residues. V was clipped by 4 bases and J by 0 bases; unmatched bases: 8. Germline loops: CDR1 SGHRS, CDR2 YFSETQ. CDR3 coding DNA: TGCGCCAGCAGCCCCGGGGACTACCTTAGCACAGATACGCAGTATTTT. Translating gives CASSPGDYLSTDTQYF.

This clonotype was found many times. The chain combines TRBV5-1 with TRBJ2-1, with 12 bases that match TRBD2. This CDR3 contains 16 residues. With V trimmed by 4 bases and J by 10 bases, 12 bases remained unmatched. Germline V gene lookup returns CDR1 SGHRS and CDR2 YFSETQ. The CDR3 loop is CASSPRSSGGAREQFF. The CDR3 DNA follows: TGCGCCAGCAGCCCGCGGTCTAGCGGGGGGGCGAGGGAGCAGTTCTTC.

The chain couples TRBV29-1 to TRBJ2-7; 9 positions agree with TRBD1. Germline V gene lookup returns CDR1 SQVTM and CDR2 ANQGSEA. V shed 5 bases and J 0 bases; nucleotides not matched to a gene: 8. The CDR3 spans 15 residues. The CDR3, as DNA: TGCAGCGTTTCCCCGGGACAGGGTTTCTCCTACGAGCAGTACTTC. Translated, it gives CSVSPGQGFSYEQYF.

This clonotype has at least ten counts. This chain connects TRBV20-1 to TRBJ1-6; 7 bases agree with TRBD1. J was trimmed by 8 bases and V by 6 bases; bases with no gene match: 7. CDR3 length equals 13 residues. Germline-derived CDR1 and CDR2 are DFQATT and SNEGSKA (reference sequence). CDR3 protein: CSANRDSYSPLHF. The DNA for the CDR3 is TGCAGTGCGAACCGGGACAGCTATTCACCCCTCCACTTT.

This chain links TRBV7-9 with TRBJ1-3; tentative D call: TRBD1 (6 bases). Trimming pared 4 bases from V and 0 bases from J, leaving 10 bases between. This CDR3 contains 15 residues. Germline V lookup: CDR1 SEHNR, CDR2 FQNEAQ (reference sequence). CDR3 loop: CASSSRTVSGNTIYF. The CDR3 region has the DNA TGTGCCAGCAGCTCCCGGACAGTCTCTGGAAACACCATATATTTT.

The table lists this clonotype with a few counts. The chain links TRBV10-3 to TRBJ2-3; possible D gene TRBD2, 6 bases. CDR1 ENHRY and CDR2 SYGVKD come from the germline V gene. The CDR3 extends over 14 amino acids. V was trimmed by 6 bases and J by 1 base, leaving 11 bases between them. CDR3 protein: CAISLPGGTDTQYF. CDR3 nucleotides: TGTGCCATCAGCCTCCCGGGGGGCACAGATACGCAGTATTTT.

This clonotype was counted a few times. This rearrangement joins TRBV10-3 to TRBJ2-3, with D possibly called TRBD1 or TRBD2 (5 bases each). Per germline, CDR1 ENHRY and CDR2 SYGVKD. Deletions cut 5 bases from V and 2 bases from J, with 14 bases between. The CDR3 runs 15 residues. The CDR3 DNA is TGTGCCATCAGTCGGGACCCCCAGACCACAGATACGCAGTATTTT. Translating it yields CAISRDPQTTDTQYF.

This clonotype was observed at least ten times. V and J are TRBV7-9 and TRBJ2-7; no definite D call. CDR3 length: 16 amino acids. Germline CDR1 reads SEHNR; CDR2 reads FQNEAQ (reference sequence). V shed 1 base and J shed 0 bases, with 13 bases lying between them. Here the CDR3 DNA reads TGTGCCAGCAGCTTAGATTCCCGCCAGCCCTCCTACGAGCAGTACTTC. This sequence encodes CASSLDSRQPSYEQYF. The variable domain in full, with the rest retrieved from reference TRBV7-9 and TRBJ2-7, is DTGVSQNPRHKITKRGQNVTFRCDPISEHNRLYWYRQTLGQGPEFLTYFQNEAQLEKSRLLSDRFSAERPKGSFSTLEIQRTEQGDSAMYLCASSLDSRQPSYEQYFGPGTRLTVT.

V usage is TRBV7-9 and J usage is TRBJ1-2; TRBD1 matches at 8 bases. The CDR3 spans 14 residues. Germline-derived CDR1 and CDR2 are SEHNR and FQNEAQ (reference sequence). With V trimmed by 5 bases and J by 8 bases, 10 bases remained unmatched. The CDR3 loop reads CASSPKDRDGGYTF. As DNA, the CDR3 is TGTGCCAGCAGCCCGAAGGACAGGGATGGAGGCTACACCTTC.

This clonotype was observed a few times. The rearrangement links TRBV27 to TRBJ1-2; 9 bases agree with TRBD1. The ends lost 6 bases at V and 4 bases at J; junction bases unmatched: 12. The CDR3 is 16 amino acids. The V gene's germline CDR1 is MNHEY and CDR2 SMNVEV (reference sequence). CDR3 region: CASSPFLDRGRYGYTF. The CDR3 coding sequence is TGTGCCAGCAGCCCTTTCTTGGACAGGGGTCGCTATGGCTACACCTTC.